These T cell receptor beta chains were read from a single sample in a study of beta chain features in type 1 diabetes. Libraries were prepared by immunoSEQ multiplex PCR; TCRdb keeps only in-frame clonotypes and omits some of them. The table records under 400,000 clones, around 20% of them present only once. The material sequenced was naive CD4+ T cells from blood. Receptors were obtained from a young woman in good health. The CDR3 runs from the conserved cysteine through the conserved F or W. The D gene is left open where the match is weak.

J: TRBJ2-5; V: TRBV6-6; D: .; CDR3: CASSPPGTQYF
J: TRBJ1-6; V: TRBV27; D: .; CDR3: CASSPTPGNSPLHF
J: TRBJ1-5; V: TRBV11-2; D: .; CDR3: CASSLIAGENQPQHF
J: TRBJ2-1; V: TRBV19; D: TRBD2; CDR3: CASSIFLAGGPLAEQFF
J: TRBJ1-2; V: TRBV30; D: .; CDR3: CACKSTVPGDYGYTF
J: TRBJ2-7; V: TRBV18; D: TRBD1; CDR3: CASSPDRQGHEQYF
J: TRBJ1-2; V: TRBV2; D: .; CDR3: CASSAQTYGYTF
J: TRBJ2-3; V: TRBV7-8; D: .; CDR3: CASSFQLGGGGASTDTQYF
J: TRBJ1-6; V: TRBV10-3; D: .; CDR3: CAISAGHLPEVHF
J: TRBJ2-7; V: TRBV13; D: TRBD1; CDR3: CASSLRRQGKWEQYF
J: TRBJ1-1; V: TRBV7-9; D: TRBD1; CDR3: CASSPRTGAVAFF
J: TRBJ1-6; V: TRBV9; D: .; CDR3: CASSDTGSFQPLHF
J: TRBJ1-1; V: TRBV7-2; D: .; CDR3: CASLPWGGRTEAFF
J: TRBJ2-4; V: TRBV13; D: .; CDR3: CASSLLAEGDIQYF
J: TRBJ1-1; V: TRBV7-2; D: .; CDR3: CASSLVGTTKTEAFF
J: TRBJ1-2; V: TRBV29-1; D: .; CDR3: CSVEDRRQNYGYTF
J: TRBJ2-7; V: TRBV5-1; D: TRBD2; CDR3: CASSLVASGTYEQYF
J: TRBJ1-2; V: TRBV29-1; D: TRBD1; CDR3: CSVTGGAGYTF
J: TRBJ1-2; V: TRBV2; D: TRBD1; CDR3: CASSPRGSSNYGYTF
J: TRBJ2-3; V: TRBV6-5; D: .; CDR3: CASTWSFRTDTQYF
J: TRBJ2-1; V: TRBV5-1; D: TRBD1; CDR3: CASSRDRFNEQFF
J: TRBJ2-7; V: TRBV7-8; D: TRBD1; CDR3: CASSQRGTGVWDEQYF
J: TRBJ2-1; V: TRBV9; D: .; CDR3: CASSASSYNEQFF
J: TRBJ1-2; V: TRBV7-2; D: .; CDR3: CASSFRTKNYGYTF
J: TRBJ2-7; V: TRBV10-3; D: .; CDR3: CAISDHAYEQYF
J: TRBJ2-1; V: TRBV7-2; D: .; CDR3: CASIRSRSSYNEQFF
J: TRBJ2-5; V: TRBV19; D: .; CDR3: CASSIVGLQETQYF
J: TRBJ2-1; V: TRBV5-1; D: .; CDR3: CASSTARTSRYNEQFF
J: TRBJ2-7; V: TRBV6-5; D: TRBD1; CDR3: CASSRDRGSYEQYF
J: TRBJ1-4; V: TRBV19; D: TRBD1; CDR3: CASGTQGTSNEKLFF
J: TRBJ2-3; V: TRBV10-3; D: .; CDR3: CAISESNTDTQYF
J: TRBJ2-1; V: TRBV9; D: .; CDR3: CASSGSGRVSYNEQFF
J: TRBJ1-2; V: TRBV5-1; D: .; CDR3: CASSPGYGYTF
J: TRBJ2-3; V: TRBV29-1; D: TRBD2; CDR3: CSVVAPGLASVPDTQYF
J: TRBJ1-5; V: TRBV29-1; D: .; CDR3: CSVAERGNQPQHF
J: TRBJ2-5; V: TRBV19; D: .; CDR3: CASSEQGRVQETQYF
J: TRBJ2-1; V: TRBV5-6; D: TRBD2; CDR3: CASSLDSGGYNEQFF
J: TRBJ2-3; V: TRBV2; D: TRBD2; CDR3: CASSAAGLAGSTDTQYF
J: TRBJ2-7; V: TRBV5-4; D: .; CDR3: CASSLSYSGEQYF
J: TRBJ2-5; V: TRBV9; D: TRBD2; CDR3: CASSVATSGEETQYF
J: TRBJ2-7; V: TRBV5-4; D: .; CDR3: CASSRWTGQRREQYF
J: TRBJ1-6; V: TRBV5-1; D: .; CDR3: CASSLGDIPNSPLHF
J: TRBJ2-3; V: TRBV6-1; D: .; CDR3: CASSEGGPTDTQYF
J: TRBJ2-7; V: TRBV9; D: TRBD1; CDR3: CASSVGDSSYEQYF
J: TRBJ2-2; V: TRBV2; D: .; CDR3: CASSGGGQITGELFF
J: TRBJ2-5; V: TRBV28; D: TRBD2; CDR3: CASSLGGKMDETQYF